The 4 T cell receptor beta chains reported below all come from one sample, sequenced in a study of identical twins. TCRdb reanalysed the 5' RACE reads using MiXCR and keeps one entry per CDR3 protein. This sample has 750,000 to 950,000 distinct CDR3 sequences, with about 12% found just once. The sample also formed part of further work on yellow fever vaccine responses in identical twins.

The sequencing sample was made of PBMCs. The receptors derive from a young woman in good health.

V usage is TRBV12-3 or TRBV12-4 and J usage is TRBJ2-7, with D perhaps given as TRBD1 or TRBD2 (6 bases each). This CDR3 is 14 amino acids long. V lost 5 bases, J lost 7 bases, and 18 bases lay in between. In DNA, the CDR3 is TGTGCCAGCAGTCAAGGGGGGCCCTTCGGTGAGCAGTACTTC. Protein product: CASSQGGPFGEQYF.

This clonotype was found a few times. The chain has TRBV20-1 and TRBJ2-3, with 10 bases that match TRBD2. Per germline, CDR1 DFQATT and CDR2 SNEGSKA (reference sequence). CDR3 length: 15 amino acids. The junction had 6 bases not matched to a gene; V was cut back by 1 base and J by 5 bases. CDR3 in amino acids: CSARGMASGGDTQYF. CDR3 DNA: TGCAGTGCTAGAGGGATGGCTAGCGGGGGAGATACGCAGTATTTT.

This clonotype was picked up a small number of times. This chain links TRBV7-2 with TRBJ1-1; D remains unclear. Trimming stripped 1 base from V and 0 bases from J, with 6 bases between. The germline CDR1 and CDR2 sequences are SGHTA and FQGNSA. The CDR3 totals 14 residues. CDR3 amino acids: CASSLEILNTEAFF. CDR3 coding DNA: TGTGCCAGCAGCTTAGAGATCCTGAACACTGAAGCTTTCTTT.

The V gene is TRBV11-2, the J gene TRBJ2-1; D is ambiguous. CDR1 and CDR2 (germline): SGHAT, FQNNGV. The CDR3 consists of 12 residues. V lost 2 bases to trimming and J lost 10 bases, with 9 bases between them. The CDR3 here is CASSLPSEEQFF. The DNA for the CDR3 is TGTGCCAGCAGCTTACCCTCTGAAGAGCAGTTCTTC.